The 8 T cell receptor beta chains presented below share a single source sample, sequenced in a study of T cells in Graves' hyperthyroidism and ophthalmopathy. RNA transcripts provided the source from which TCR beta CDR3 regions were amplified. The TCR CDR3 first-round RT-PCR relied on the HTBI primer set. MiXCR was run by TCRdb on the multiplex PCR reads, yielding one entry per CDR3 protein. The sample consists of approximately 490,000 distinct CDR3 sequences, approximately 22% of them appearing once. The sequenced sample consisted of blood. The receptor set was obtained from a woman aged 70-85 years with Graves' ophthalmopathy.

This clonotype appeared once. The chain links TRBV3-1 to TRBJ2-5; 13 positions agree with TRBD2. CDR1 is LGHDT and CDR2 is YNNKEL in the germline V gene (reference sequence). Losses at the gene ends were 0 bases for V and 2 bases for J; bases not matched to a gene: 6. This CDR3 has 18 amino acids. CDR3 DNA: TGTGCCAGCAGCCAAGATTGGACTAGCGGGAGTAGTCAAGAGACCCAGTACTTC. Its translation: CASSQDWTSGSSQETQYF.

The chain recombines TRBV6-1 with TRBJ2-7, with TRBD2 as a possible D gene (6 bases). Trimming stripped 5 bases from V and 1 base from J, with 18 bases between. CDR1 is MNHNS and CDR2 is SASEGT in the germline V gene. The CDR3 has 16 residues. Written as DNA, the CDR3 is TGTGCCAGCAGTTACCCGCCCCGGGAGACTTCCTACGAGCAGTACTTC. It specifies CASSYPPRETSYEQYF.

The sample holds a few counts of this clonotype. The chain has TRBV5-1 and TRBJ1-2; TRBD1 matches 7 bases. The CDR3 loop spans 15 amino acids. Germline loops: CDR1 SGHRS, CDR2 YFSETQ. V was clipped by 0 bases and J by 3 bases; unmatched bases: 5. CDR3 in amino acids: CASSLVGQTYYGYTF. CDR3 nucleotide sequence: TGCGCCAGCAGCTTGGTGGGACAGACCTACTATGGCTACACCTTC. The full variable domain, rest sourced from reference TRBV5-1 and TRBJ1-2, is KAGVTQTPRYLIKTRGQQVTLSCSPISGHRSVSWYQQTPGQGLQFLFEYFSETQRNKGNFPGRFSGRQFSNSRSEMNVSTLELGDSALYLCASSLVGQTYYGYTFGSGTRLTVV.

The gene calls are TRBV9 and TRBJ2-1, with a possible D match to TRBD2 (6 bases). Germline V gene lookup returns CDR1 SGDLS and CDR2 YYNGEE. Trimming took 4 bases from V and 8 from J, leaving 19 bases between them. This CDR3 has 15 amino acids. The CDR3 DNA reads TGTGCCAGCAGCTCCACTGCGGGGAGTAGGTATGAGCAGTTCTTC. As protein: CASSSTAGSRYEQFF. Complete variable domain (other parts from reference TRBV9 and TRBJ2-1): DSGVTQTPKHLITATGQRVTLRCSPRSGDLSVYWYQQSLDQGLQFLIQYYNGEERAKGNILERFSAQQFPDLHSELNLSSLELGDSALYFCASSSTAGSRYEQFFGPGTRLTVL.

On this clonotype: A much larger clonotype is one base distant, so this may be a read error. The CDR3 loop is CVSSSSGTLYEQYF. CDR3 sequence (DNA): TGTGTCAGCAGTTCGTCCGGGACACTGTACGAGCAGTACTTC. V is TRBV28 and J is TRBJ2-7; maybe TRBD1 (6 bases). CDR3 length: 14 residues. Germline loops: CDR1 MDHEN, CDR2 SYDVKM.

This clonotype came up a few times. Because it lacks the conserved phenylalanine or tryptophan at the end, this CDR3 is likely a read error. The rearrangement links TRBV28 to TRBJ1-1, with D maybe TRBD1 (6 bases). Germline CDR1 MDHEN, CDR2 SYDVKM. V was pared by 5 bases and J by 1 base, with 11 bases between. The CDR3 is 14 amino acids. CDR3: CASSPGTQNTEAFL. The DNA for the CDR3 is TGTGCCAGCAGTCCCGGGACACAGAACACTGAAGCTTTCCTT.

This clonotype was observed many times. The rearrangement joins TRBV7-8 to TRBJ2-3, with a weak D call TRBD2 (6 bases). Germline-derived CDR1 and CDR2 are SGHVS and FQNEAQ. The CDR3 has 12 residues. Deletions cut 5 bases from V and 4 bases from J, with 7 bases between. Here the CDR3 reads CASSGGSDTQYF. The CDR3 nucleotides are TGTGCCAGCAGCGGAGGGTCAGATACGCAGTATTTT.

The CDR3 coding sequence is TGTGCCAGCTCACCACTTAGCCTAGCGGAAGAGACCCAGTACTTC. Its translation is CASSPLSLAEETQYF. The chain links TRBV18 to TRBJ2-5; TRBD2 aligns across 7 bases. The ends lost 1 base at V and 3 bases at J; junction bases unmatched: 5. In germline, CDR1 is KGHSH, CDR2 LQKENI. This CDR3 is built from 15 residues.